The 25 T cell receptor beta chains reported below all come from one sample, sequenced in a study of cytotoxic CD8 clonotypes in ibrutinib-treated CLL. TCRdb's table, derived via immunoSEQ multiplex PCR, lists solely in-frame clones and lacks some. The sample lists about 140,000 clones, 80% occurring once. The specimen comprised PBMCs, sampled after 36 months of ibrutinib treatment. The receptor set was obtained from a human donor with chronic lymphocytic leukemia.

The chain employs TRBV5-6 and TRBJ1-2; D might be TRBD1 (6 bases). V dropped 5 bases and J dropped 3 bases, with 11 bases sitting between them. CDR3 size: 13 residues. CDR1 is SGHDT and CDR2 is YYEEEE in the germline V gene. The CDR3 is CASSPDSDYGYTF. The CDR3 DNA reads as TGTGCCAGCAGTCCGGACAGCGACTATGGCTACACCTTC.

The chain links TRBV5-1 to TRBJ2-7; 8 bases map to TRBD2. The CDR3 loop spans 13 amino acids. Germline V lookup: CDR1 SGHRS, CDR2 YFSETQ. The trim removed 2 bases at V and 6 bases at J, leaving 4 bases unmatched. CDR3 sequence: CASSFREGGEQYF. The CDR3 DNA reads TGCGCCAGCAGCTTCCGGGAGGGTGGCGAGCAGTACTTC.

The chain links TRBV18 to TRBJ2-4, with D possibly TRBD1 on 7 matching bases. The CDR3 loop spans 15 amino acids. V was shortened by 4 bases and J by 9 bases, with 19 bases between the two germline ends. Germline V gene lookup returns CDR1 KGHSH and CDR2 LQKENI. CDR3 loop: CASSLSGQGGFIQYF. The CDR3 nucleotides read TGTGCCAGCTCACTCAGTGGGCAGGGGGGATTCATTCAGTACTTC.

This chain connects TRBV5-1 to TRBJ1-2; D gene uncertain. Per the germline V gene, CDR1 is SGHRS and CDR2 is YFSETQ. The germline V and J ends were trimmed by 0 bases and 0 bases, with 9 bases remaining between them. The CDR3 has 15 residues. The CDR3 protein is CASSLAGRANYGYTF. CDR3 in DNA: TGCGCCAGCAGCTTGGCGGGGAGAGCTAACTATGGCTACACCTTC.

The chain links TRBV18 to TRBJ2-7; 8 bases are shared with TRBD1. Trimming at V came to 3 bases and at J to 5 bases, leaving 9 bases not matched to a gene. CDR3 length: 15 residues. Germline CDR1 and CDR2: KGHSH and LQKENI. CDR3 amino acids: CASSPDRAGSHEQYF. As DNA, the CDR3 is TGTGCCAGCTCACCGGACAGGGCTGGATCCCACGAGCAGTACTTC.

The chain employs TRBV5-6 and TRBJ2-7; D remains ambiguous. CDR3 length: 12 residues. V shed 1 base and J shed 2 bases, with 4 bases lying between them. Germline V CDR1 and CDR2: SGHDT, YYEEEE. CDR3 sequence (DNA): TGTGCCAGCAGCTTGAAGACCTACGAGCAGTACTTC. Encoded protein: CASSLKTYEQYF. Drawing the rest from reference TRBV5-6 and TRBJ2-7, the complete variable domain is DAGVTQSPTHLIKTRGQQVTLRCSPKSGHDTVSWYQQALGQGPQFIFQYYEEEERQRGNFPDRFSGHQFPNYSSELNVNALLLGDSALYLCASSLKTYEQYFGPGTRLTVT.

The J gene is TRBJ2-2, the V gene TRBV5-1; D unresolved. Trimming removed 3 bases at V and 7 bases at J, with 16 bases between. Germline values: CDR1 SGHRS, CDR2 YFSETQ. CDR3 length: 15 amino acids. The CDR3 DNA follows: TGCGCCAGCAGCTACCCCACTCGAAAGGTCGGGGAGCTGTTTTTT. Translation: CASSYPTRKVGELFF.

The chain carries TRBV5-1 and TRBJ2-1; TRBD2 aligns across 8 bases. Germline V gene sequence: CDR1 SGHRS, CDR2 YFSETQ. The V segment lost 6 bases and the J segment 1 base; nucleotides outside the gene matches: 3. CDR3 length: 14 residues. CDR3 in amino acids: CASKTSGSYNEQFF. The CDR3 nucleotides read TGCGCCAGCAAAACTAGCGGTTCCTACAATGAGCAGTTCTTC. The whole variable domain, remainder taken from reference TRBV5-1 and TRBJ2-1, is KAGVTQTPRYLIKTRGQQVTLSCSPISGHRSVSWYQQTPGQGLQFLFEYFSETQRNKGNFPGRFSGRQFSNSRSEMNVSTLELGDSALYLCASKTSGSYNEQFFGPGTRLTVL.

The chain couples TRBV4-2 to TRBJ2-7; 11 bases map to TRBD2. The CDR3 sequence is 17 residues long. Germline-derived CDR1 and CDR2 are LGHNA and YNFKEQ. V was pared by 1 base and J by 0 bases, with 5 bases of the junction left unmatched. For the CDR3, the DNA is TGTGCCAGCAGCCAAGTGGCTAGCGGGGGGAGCTCCTACGAGCAGTACTTC. Protein product: CASSQVASGGSSYEQYF.

The rearrangement uses TRBV5-4 and TRBJ1-1; a weak D match, TRBD1 (5 bases). This CDR3 spans 13 amino acids. Germline values: CDR1 SGHNT, CDR2 YYREEE (reference sequence). Trimming cost V 4 bases and J 1 base, with 8 bases left between them. In DNA form, the CDR3 reads TGTGCCAGCAGCAACGACAGGAACACTGAAGCTTTCTTT. It specifies CASSNDRNTEAFF. Based on the CDR3 plus reference TRBV5-4 and TRBJ1-1, the full variable domain is ETGVTQSPTHLIKTRGQQVTLRCSSQSGHNTVSWYQQALGQGPQFIFQYYREEENGRGNFPPRFSGLQFPNYSSELNVNALELDDSALYLCASSNDRNTEAFFGQGTRLTVV.

The chain carries TRBV4-2 and TRBJ1-3; D not certain. The CDR3 runs 16 residues. Per germline, CDR1 LGHNA and CDR2 YNFKEQ. Deletions cut 4 bases from V and 4 bases from J, with 17 bases between. For the CDR3, the DNA is TGTGCCAGCAGCCGCGGCGGGTCCTTGACCGGAAACACCATATATTTT. Its translation: CASSRGGSLTGNTIYF.

The V call is TRBV11-3, the J call TRBJ2-3; D is possibly TRBD1 (7 bases). The V gene's germline CDR1 is SGHNT and CDR2 YENEEA. V was trimmed by 4 bases and J by 5 bases, leaving 16 bases between them. This CDR3 spans 15 amino acids. CDR3 in amino acids: CASSWQGGTGDTQYF. In DNA form, the CDR3 reads TGTGCCAGCAGCTGGCAGGGGGGTACGGGAGATACGCAGTATTTT. The variable domain in full, with the rest retrieved from reference TRBV11-3 and TRBJ2-3, is EAGVVQSPRYKIIEKKQPVAFWCNPISGHNTLYWYLQNLGQGPELLIRYENEEAVDDSQLPKDRFSAERLKGVDSTLKIQPAELGDSAVYLCASSWQGGTGDTQYFGPGTRLTVL.

The chain combines TRBV5-1 with TRBJ1-3, with TRBD1 matching over 7 bases. J gave up 0 bases and V 2 bases, and 8 bases lay outside the gene matches. The CDR3 loop spans 17 amino acids. Germline CDR1 SGHRS, CDR2 YFSETQ. The CDR3 DNA is TGCGCCAGCAGCTTAGGGCGGACAGGAAGCTCTGGAAACACCATATATTTT. Translation: CASSLGRTGSSGNTIYF.

This chain's CDR3 is CASRGWGLETQYF. CDR3 sequence (DNA): TGTGCCAGCAGGGGATGGGGTCTGGAGACCCAGTACTTC. This chain links TRBV5-5 with TRBJ2-5, with D unresolved. The ends were cut back, 5 bases at V and 5 bases at J, with 13 bases in the middle. Germline V gene sequence: CDR1 SGHKS, CDR2 YYEKEE (reference sequence). This CDR3 contains 13 residues.

V usage is TRBV19 and J usage is TRBJ1-5; D is ambiguous. The CDR3 runs 13 residues. V gave up 5 bases and J gave up 6 bases, with 11 bases separating them. Germline-derived CDR1 and CDR2 are LNHDA and SQIVND (reference sequence). CDR3 protein: CASSDVPGQPQHF. The CDR3 nucleotides read TGTGCCAGTAGTGACGTACCGGGTCAGCCCCAGCATTTT. The variable domain in full, with the rest retrieved from reference TRBV19 and TRBJ1-5, is DGGITQSPKYLFRKEGQNVTLSCEQNLNHDAMYWYRQDPGQGLRLIYYSQIVNDFQKGDIAEGYSVSREKKESFPLTVTSAQKNPTAFYLCASSDVPGQPQHFGDGTRLSIL.

The chain carries TRBV9 and TRBJ1-1; perhaps TRBD1 as D (6 bases). The CDR3 has 13 residues. The germline CDR1 and CDR2 sequences are SGDLS and YYNGEE. Between the trimmed V and J ends, which lost 7 bases and 5 bases, there was a span of 15 bases. CDR3 residues: CASGRQTGTEAFF. The CDR3 nucleotides are TGTGCCAGCGGCCGACAGACAGGAACTGAAGCTTTCTTT.

This chain uses TRBV7-7 with TRBJ2-2; a weak D match, TRBD1 (5 bases). CDR1 is SSHAT and CDR2 is FNYEAQ in the germline V gene (reference sequence). The ends were cut back, 1 base at V and 3 bases at J, with 9 bases in the middle. The CDR3 is 15 amino acids. CDR3: CASSLVQGDTGELFF. In DNA form, the CDR3 reads TGTGCCAGCAGCTTAGTGCAGGGTGACACCGGGGAGCTGTTTTTT.

The rearrangement joins TRBV4-1 to TRBJ1-2, with D tentatively TRBD1 (6 bases). The CDR3 consists of 18 residues. V was pared by 3 bases and J by 7 bases, with 27 bases between. Germline values: CDR1 MGHRA, CDR2 YSYEKL. In DNA, the CDR3 is TGCGCCAGCAGCCAGAGAGGTGGGTTACAGGGAGCGGTGAGTGGCTACACCTTC. Its protein is CASSQRGGLQGAVSGYTF.

This chain joins TRBV5-1 and TRBJ2-6, with no clear D. The CDR3 has 15 amino acids. Per germline, CDR1 SGHRS and CDR2 YFSETQ. Trimming left V 8 bases short and J 0 bases short, with 12 bases between. The DNA of the CDR3 is TGCGCCAGTAGACCGGTGAGCTCTGGGGCCAACGTCCTGACTTTC. Encoded protein: CASRPVSSGANVLTF. Combining the CDR3 with reference TRBV5-1 and TRBJ2-6 gives the whole variable domain KAGVTQTPRYLIKTRGQQVTLSCSPISGHRSVSWYQQTPGQGLQFLFEYFSETQRNKGNFPGRFSGRQFSNSRSEMNVSTLELGDSALYLCASRPVSSGANVLTFGAGSRLTVL.

This rearrangement joins TRBV6-6 to TRBJ1-5; possibly TRBD1 for D (5 bases). Germline V gene sequence: CDR1 MNHNY, CDR2 SVGAGI (reference sequence). Trimming cost V 10 bases and J 0 bases, with 16 bases left between them. The CDR3 consists of 15 residues. CDR3: CATSRGGYSNQPQHF. CDR3 coding DNA: TGTGCCACCTCCCGGGGCGGGTATAGCAATCAGCCCCAGCATTTT.

The V call is TRBV6-5, the J call TRBJ1-3; D unclear. The CDR3 is 14 residues long. Per germline, CDR1 MNHEY and CDR2 SVGAGI. V was cut by 7 bases and J by 0 bases, with 10 bases left in between. CDR3 DNA: TGTGCCAGCAAAAGAGGTATCTCTGGAAACACCATATATTTT. It is translated as CASKRGISGNTIYF.

A single count supports this clone. J is TRBJ2-1 and V is TRBV5-6; 7 nucleotides align to TRBD2. CDR3 length: 17 residues. The ends lost 6 bases at V and 1 base at J; junction bases unmatched: 13. Looked up from germline, CDR1 is SGHDT and CDR2 is YYEEEE. The DNA for the CDR3 is TGTGCCAGCACCCCAGGCATGGGAGGGAGTTCCTACAATGAGCAGTTCTTC. Translating it yields CASTPGMGGSSYNEQFF.

The chain carries TRBV9 and TRBJ2-7; D may be TRBD2 (7 bases). The V gene's germline CDR1 is SGDLS and CDR2 YYNGEE. V dropped 7 bases and J dropped 2 bases, with 10 bases sitting between them. The CDR3 covers 12 residues. The CDR3 spells CASGGAPYEQYF. The CDR3 region has the DNA TGTGCCAGCGGGGGGGCGCCCTACGAGCAGTACTTC.

This chain connects TRBV29-1 to TRBJ1-2; tentative D call: TRBD1 (6 bases). V was cut by 4 bases and J by 4 bases, with 13 bases left in between. The CDR3 loop spans 13 amino acids. CDR1 is SQVTM and CDR2 is ANQGSEA in the germline V gene. CDR3 DNA sequence: TGCAGCGTTGCCCCGGGGGGCGGCTATGGCTACACCTTC. This codes for CSVAPGGGYGYTF.

A few counts support this clone. The chain links TRBV9 to TRBJ1-4; D is unclear. There are 14 residues in the CDR3. The V and J ends lost 4 bases and 6 bases respectively, with 13 bases between them. Per germline, CDR1 SGDLS and CDR2 YYNGEE. The CDR3 loop reads CASSQAHRDEKLFF. CDR3 nucleotide sequence: TGTGCCAGCAGCCAGGCCCATAGGGATGAAAAACTGTTTTTT.